Listed here are 28 T cell receptor beta chains from one sample, sequenced in a study of shared clonotypes between healthy human individuals. Assay: immunoSEQ multiplex PCR; the TCRdb copy retains only in-frame clones and omits some. The data contain nearly 1,000,000 clones, over 75% of them singletons. The specimen was memory CD4+ T cells sorted from blood. Documented subset: CD45RA-negative fraction. Receptor source: a young man in good health.

This clone was seen only once. The chain combines TRBV30 with TRBJ1-2; D might be TRBD1 (6 bases). V was pared by 5 bases and J by 8 bases, with 18 bases between. Per germline, CDR1 GTSNPN and CDR2 SVGIG (reference sequence). This CDR3 spans 13 amino acids. The CDR3 region is CAWPRGGLKGYTF. For the CDR3, the DNA is TGTGCCTGGCCGCGAGGGGGGTTAAAGGGCTACACCTTC. Looking up the rest from reference TRBV30 and TRBJ1-2 gives the full variable domain: SQTIHQWPATLVQPVGSPLSLECTVEGTSNPNLYWYRQAAGRGLQLLFYSVGIGQISSEVPQNLSASRPQDRQFILSSKKLLLSDSGFYLCAWPRGGLKGYTFGSGTRLTVV.

The V call is TRBV5-4, the J call TRBJ2-2, with no clear D. V lost 4 bases and J 5 bases, leaving 3 bases between the germline ends. The germline gives CDR1 SGHNT, CDR2 YYREEE (reference sequence). This CDR3 has 11 amino acids. CDR3 sequence (DNA): TGTGCCAGCAGCGGAACCGGGGAGCTGTTTTTT. This translates into CASSGTGELFF.

This clone was seen once. V is TRBV4-3 and J is TRBJ2-7, with D hard to call. Trimming removed 0 bases from V and 2 bases from J, with 8 bases in between. Germline lookup yields CDR1 LGHNA and CDR2 YSLEER. There are 14 residues in the CDR3. The CDR3 region is CASSQEKAAYEQYF. CDR3 in DNA: TGCGCCAGCAGCCAAGAAAAGGCGGCCTACGAGCAGTACTTC.

This chain links TRBV7-9 with TRBJ1-4; TRBD1 matches at 10 bases. Looked up from germline, CDR1 is SEHNR and CDR2 is FQNEAQ (reference sequence). The CDR3 length is 15 residues. V lost 5 bases and J lost 8; bases outside the gene matches: 8. This CDR3 reads CASSGSDRGHEKLFF. CDR3 DNA: TGTGCCAGCAGCGGGTCCGACAGGGGGCACGAAAAACTGTTTTTT.

The chain is built from TRBV11-2 and TRBJ1-2; D is perhaps TRBD1 (6 bases). Trimming removed 2 bases from V and 8 bases from J, with 18 bases in between. Germline V CDR1 and CDR2: SGHAT, FQNNGV. This CDR3 is 15 amino acids long. In DNA, the CDR3 is TGTGCCAGCAGCTTACGTGGTCTGCAGGGGAGGGGCTACACCTTC. This codes for CASSLRGLQGRGYTF.

This sequence joins TRBV27 and TRBJ2-5, with 13 bases that match TRBD2. Germline loops: CDR1 MNHEY, CDR2 SMNVEV (reference sequence). V lost 5 bases to trimming and J lost 6 bases; unmatched junction nucleotides: 9. The CDR3 runs to 16 residues. The CDR3 DNA reads TGTGCCAGCAGTACACTAGCGGGGGGGGGCCCTAAGACCCAGTACTTC. Its translation: CASSTLAGGGPKTQYF.

The chain is built from TRBV5-4 and TRBJ1-4; D gene ambiguous. This CDR3 is 13 amino acids long. Trimming stripped 2 bases from V and 8 bases from J, with 10 bases between. The germline V gene encodes CDR1 SGHNT and CDR2 YYREEE (reference sequence). CDR3 nucleotide sequence: TGTGCCAGCAGCTTCGTGGGAGGAGAAAAACTGTTTTTT. Protein product: CASSFVGGEKLFF.

This chain links TRBV29-1 with TRBJ1-1; no reliable D call. Trimming pared 6 bases from V and 5 bases from J, leaving 10 bases between. This CDR3 contains 11 residues. The V gene's germline CDR1 is SQVTM and CDR2 ANQGSEA. CDR3 DNA: TGCAGCGTAAAAACGGGTACTGAAGCTTTCTTT. Amino acid sequence: CSVKTGTEAFF.

The chain uses TRBV25-1 and TRBJ1-5; TRBD1 might be the D (5 bases). The germline V gene encodes CDR1 MGHDK and CDR2 SYGVNS. The V end was cut by 3 bases, the J end by 6 bases, with 12 bases between. The CDR3 sequence is 14 residues long. Written as DNA, the CDR3 is TGTGCCAGCAGTGACGATCGGACATTTCAGCCCCAGCATTTT. It specifies CASSDDRTFQPQHF.

The genes are TRBV6-5 and TRBJ2-7; 9 positions agree with TRBD1. CDR3 size: 15 residues. V shed 8 bases, J shed 3 bases, and the junction held 11 bases outside the gene matches. Germline V gives CDR1 MNHEY, CDR2 SVGAGI. CDR3 amino acids: CASARLPGQGYEQYF. CDR3 in DNA: TGTGCCAGCGCTCGTCTACCGGGACAGGGCTACGAGCAGTACTTC.

Turning to this clone: Within the sample, other DNA sequences also encode this same CDR3. The chain carries TRBV2 and TRBJ1-2; D is unresolved. There are 13 residues in the CDR3. V lost 3 bases and J lost 2, with 7 bases in between. Germline loops: CDR1 SNHLY, CDR2 FYNNEI. The DNA of the CDR3 is TGTGCCAGCAGTGATTCCCAAAACTATGGCTACACCTTC. Protein: CASSDSQNYGYTF.

The chain couples TRBV5-4 to TRBJ2-5; TRBD1 matches at 7 bases. Germline-derived CDR1 and CDR2 are SGHNT and YYREEE (reference sequence). This CDR3 has 17 amino acids. The V gene end was trimmed by 0 bases and the J gene end by 2 bases; junction bases not matched to a gene: 10. The CDR3 bases are TGTGCCAGCAGCTTGGCCTTTCTTACAGGGGAACAAGAGACCCAGTACTTC. It is translated as CASSLAFLTGEQETQYF.

This clone was observed a single time. The chain employs TRBV6-1 and TRBJ1-1; 8 bases fit TRBD1. This CDR3 spans 15 amino acids. The germline V gene encodes CDR1 MNHNS and CDR2 SASEGT. The ends lost 4 bases at V and 1 base at J; junction bases unmatched: 5. The DNA of the CDR3 is TGTGCCAGCAGTGTACTCGGACAGGGGAACACTGAAGCTTTCTTT. Protein sequence: CASSVLGQGNTEAFF.

Points on this clone: Other DNA sequences of this sample code for an identical CDR3. This chain joins TRBV5-1 and TRBJ2-3; D is perhaps TRBD2 (6 bases). The V end was cut by 2 bases, the J end by 2 bases, with 9 bases between. The CDR3 is 14 amino acids. Germline assignment: CDR1 SGHRS and CDR2 YFSETQ. This chain's CDR3 is CASSLRGYTDTQYF. DNA of the CDR3: TGCGCCAGCAGCTTACGGGGGTACACAGATACGCAGTATTTT.

The chain joins TRBV5-1 to TRBJ1-5; 7 bases map to TRBD1. The CDR3 has 14 amino acids. Germline trimming cut 0 bases from V and 7 bases from J; bases unmatched to any gene: 4. The germline gives CDR1 SGHRS, CDR2 YFSETQ. CDR3 DNA sequence: TGCGCCAGCAGCTTGGATACAGGGGTCCAGCCCCAGCATTTT. It codes for CASSLDTGVQPQHF. The full variable domain, completed using reference TRBV5-1 and TRBJ1-5, is KAGVTQTPRYLIKTRGQQVTLSCSPISGHRSVSWYQQTPGQGLQFLFEYFSETQRNKGNFPGRFSGRQFSNSRSEMNVSTLELGDSALYLCASSLDTGVQPQHFGDGTRLSIL.

This clone was counted a few times. J is TRBJ2-3 and V is TRBV7-9; D gene ambiguous. Germline lookup yields CDR1 SEHNR and CDR2 FQNEAQ (reference sequence). The CDR3 extends over 18 amino acids. Trimming took 1 base from V and 2 from J, leaving 19 bases between them. The CDR3, as DNA: TGTGCCAGCAGCTTAGGTCCCCCCAGGCAGCGCCACACAGATACGCAGTATTTT. Amino acids: CASSLGPPRQRHTDTQYF.

The chain uses TRBV28 and TRBJ1-1, with unresolved D. The CDR3 totals 15 residues. V lost 8 bases and J lost 2, with 18 bases in between. Germline V gene sequence: CDR1 MDHEN, CDR2 SYDVKM. The CDR3 loop reads CASLVSVTSNTEAFF. For the CDR3, the DNA is TGTGCCAGCTTAGTATCGGTGACCTCCAACACTGAAGCTTTCTTT.

In DNA, the CDR3 is TGCGCCAGCAGCTACACGGGGCAGCTTGGCGGCGAACCCCTCCACTTT. It encodes CASSYTGQLGGEPLHF. The rearrangement uses TRBV5-1 and TRBJ1-6; a possible D gene is TRBD1 (5 bases). The CDR3 sequence is 16 residues long. CDR1 and CDR2 (germline): SGHRS, YFSETQ. V lost 3 bases, J lost 12 bases, and 22 bases lay in between.

CDR3 DNA sequence: TGTGCCGTCTCGGGGGGAAGTTTTAGCTATGGCTACACCTTC. This encodes CAVSGGSFSYGYTF. The chain uses TRBV7-2 and TRBJ1-2; D perhaps matches TRBD1 (5 bases). Trimming cost V 11 bases and J 4 bases, with 20 bases left between them. The length of the CDR3 is 14 residues. Germline lookup yields CDR1 SGHTA and CDR2 FQGNSA.

The chain employs TRBV30 and TRBJ1-1; TRBD1 is a possible D gene (5 bases). The CDR3 contains 15 residues. The V end lost 0 bases, the J end lost 4 bases, and 15 bases lay between the germline ends. Germline CDR1 GTSNPN, CDR2 SVGIG (reference sequence). In nucleotides, the CDR3 is TGTGCCTGGAGTGTATCGGGGGGGGTAGGCACTGAAGCTTTCTTT. Residues: CAWSVSGGVGTEAFF.

This rearrangement joins TRBV5-6 to TRBJ1-6; 7 bases line up with TRBD1. Looked up from germline, CDR1 is SGHDT and CDR2 is YYEEEE. J gave up 7 bases and V 4 bases, and 11 bases lay outside the gene matches. This CDR3 is 16 amino acids long. CDR3 loop: CASSRGDQGGNSPLHF. The CDR3 bases are TGTGCCAGCAGCCGCGGAGACCAGGGGGGAAATTCACCCCTCCACTTT.

V usage is TRBV5-1 and J usage is TRBJ1-4; 9 nucleotides line up with TRBD1. V dropped 3 bases and J dropped 7; count of bases not matched to a gene: 4. From germline, CDR1 is SGHRS and CDR2 YFSETQ. There are 14 residues in the CDR3. CDR3 amino acids: CASSYRGLREKLFF. In DNA form, the CDR3 reads TGCGCCAGCAGCTACAGGGGGCTACGTGAAAAACTGTTTTTT. Filled out from reference TRBV5-1 and TRBJ1-4, the complete variable domain reads KAGVTQTPRYLIKTRGQQVTLSCSPISGHRSVSWYQQTPGQGLQFLFEYFSETQRNKGNFPGRFSGRQFSNSRSEMNVSTLELGDSALYLCASSYRGLREKLFFGSGTQLSVL.

The chain recombines TRBV4-1 with TRBJ1-6, with D possibly matching TRBD1 (6 bases). This CDR3 is 16 amino acids long. Germline V gene lookup returns CDR1 MGHRA and CDR2 YSYEKL. V was trimmed by 0 bases and J by 9 bases, leaving 15 bases between them. The CDR3 sequence is CASSQEASGAVSPLHF. The DNA for the CDR3 is TGCGCCAGCAGCCAAGAGGCCTCGGGGGCAGTTTCACCCCTCCACTTT.

The V call is TRBV7-2, the J call TRBJ2-2; D remains unclear. Germline CDR1 reads SGHTA; CDR2 reads FQGNSA. V was trimmed by 5 bases and J by 6 bases, leaving 13 bases between them. The CDR3 is made up of 14 amino acids. The CDR3 sequence is CASSRPLDAGELFF. The CDR3 DNA reads TGTGCCAGCAGCCGGCCTCTAGATGCCGGGGAGCTGTTTTTT.

This clone was observed a handful of times. For the CDR3, the DNA is TGCGCCAGCAGCGTCGGACAGGGTCTTGGTGGGGCCAACGTCCTGACTTTC. Translation gives CASSVGQGLGGANVLTF. The chain has TRBV5-1 and TRBJ2-6, with 8 bases matching TRBD1. There are 17 residues in the CDR3. The junction had 9 bases not matched to a gene; V was cut back by 4 bases and J by 3 bases. Per germline, CDR1 SGHRS and CDR2 YFSETQ.

This chain joins TRBV6-1 and TRBJ2-2, with D hard to call. This CDR3 is built from 14 residues. The V gene's germline CDR1 is MNHNS and CDR2 SASEGT. V lost 11 bases and J lost 1, with 14 bases in between. The CDR3 region has the DNA TGTGCCTCCCAAGGGTACAAGAACACCGGGGAGCTGTTTTTT. Translating gives CASQGYKNTGELFF.

The chain employs TRBV9 and TRBJ2-1, with D possibly TRBD2 on 7 matching bases. The V gene lost 0 bases and the J gene lost 5 bases, with 18 bases spanning the gap. The CDR3 is 17 amino acids. Germline V gene lookup returns CDR1 SGDLS and CDR2 YYNGEE. The CDR3 loop reads CASSVGGGGGSNNEQFF. CDR3 in DNA: TGTGCCAGCAGCGTAGGGGGAGGCGGGGGCTCGAACAATGAGCAGTTCTTC.

This clone was seen a single time. This chain joins TRBV6-1 and TRBJ1-2; D ambiguous. The CDR3 length is 12 residues. CDR1 is MNHNS and CDR2 is SASEGT in the germline V gene. Trimming left V 3 bases short and J 4 bases short, with 6 bases between. The CDR3 protein is CASSDLGYGYTF. The CDR3 DNA reads as TGTGCCAGCAGTGATTTAGGCTATGGCTACACCTTC.